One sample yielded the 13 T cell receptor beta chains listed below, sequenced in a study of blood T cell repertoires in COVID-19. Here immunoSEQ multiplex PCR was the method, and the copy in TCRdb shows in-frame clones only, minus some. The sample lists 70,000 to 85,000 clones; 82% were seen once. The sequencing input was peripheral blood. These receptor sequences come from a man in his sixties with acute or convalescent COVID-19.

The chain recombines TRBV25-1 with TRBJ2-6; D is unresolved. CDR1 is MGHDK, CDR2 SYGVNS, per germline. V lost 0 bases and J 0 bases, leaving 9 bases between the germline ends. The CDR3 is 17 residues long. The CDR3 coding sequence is TGTGCCAGCAGTGAATATGAAAGACACTCTGGGGCCAACGTCCTGACTTTC. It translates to CASSEYERHSGANVLTF.

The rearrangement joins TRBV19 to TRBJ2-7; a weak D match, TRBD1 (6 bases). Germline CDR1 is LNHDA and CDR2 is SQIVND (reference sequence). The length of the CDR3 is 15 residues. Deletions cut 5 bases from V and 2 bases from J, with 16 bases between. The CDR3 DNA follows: TGTGCCAGTAGTGTACAGCAACAGGGCCCCTACGAGCAGTACTTC. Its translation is CASSVQQQGPYEQYF.

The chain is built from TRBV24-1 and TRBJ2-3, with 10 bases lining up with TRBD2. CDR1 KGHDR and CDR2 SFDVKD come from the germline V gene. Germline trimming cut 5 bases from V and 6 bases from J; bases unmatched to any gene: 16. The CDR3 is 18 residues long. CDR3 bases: TGTGCCACCAGTGCGAGCGGGGGGGCCTTGGTTTCTGGCGATACGCAGTATTTT. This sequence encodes CATSASGGALVSGDTQYF.

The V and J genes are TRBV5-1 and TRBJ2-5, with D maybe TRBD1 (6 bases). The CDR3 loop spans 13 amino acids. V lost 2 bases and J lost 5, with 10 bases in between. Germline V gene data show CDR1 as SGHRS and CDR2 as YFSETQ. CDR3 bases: TGCGCCAGCAGCTTCCCAGGGGCTGAGACCCAGTACTTC. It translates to CASSFPGAETQYF.

CDR3 in DNA: TGTGCCAGCAGTTTAATAGACTCGACCTTTTACGAGCAGTACTTC. This encodes CASSLIDSTFYEQYF. This chain uses TRBV28 with TRBJ2-7; D gene unclear. V was trimmed by 2 bases and J by 4 bases, leaving 15 bases between them. CDR3 size: 15 residues. Germline CDR1 and CDR2: MDHEN and SYDVKM.

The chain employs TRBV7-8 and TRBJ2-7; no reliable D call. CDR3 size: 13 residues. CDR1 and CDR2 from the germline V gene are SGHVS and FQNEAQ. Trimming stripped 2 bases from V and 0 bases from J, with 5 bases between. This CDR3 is CASSLSVSYEQYF. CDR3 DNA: TGTGCCAGCAGCTTATCGGTCTCCTACGAGCAGTACTTC.

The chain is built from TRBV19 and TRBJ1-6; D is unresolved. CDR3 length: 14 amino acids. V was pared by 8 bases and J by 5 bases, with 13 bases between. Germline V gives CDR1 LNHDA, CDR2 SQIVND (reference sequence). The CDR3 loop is CASPPTPHNSPLHF. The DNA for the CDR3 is TGTGCCAGTCCACCGACACCTCATAATTCACCCCTCCACTTT.

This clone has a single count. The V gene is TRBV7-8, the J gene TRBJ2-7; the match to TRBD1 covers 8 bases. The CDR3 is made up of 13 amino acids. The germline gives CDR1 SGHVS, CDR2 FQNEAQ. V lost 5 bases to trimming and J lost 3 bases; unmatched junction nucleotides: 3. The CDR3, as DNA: TGTGCCAGCAGCAGAACAGGGGGCTACGAGCAGTACTTC. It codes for CASSRTGGYEQYF.

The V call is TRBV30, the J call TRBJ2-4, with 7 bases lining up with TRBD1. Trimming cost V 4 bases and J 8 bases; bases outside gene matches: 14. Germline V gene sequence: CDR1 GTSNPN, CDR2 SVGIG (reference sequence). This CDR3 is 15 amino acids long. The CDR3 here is CAWKWGSGTVDIQYF. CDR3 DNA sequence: TGTGCCTGGAAGTGGGGGTCCGGGACAGTCGACATTCAGTACTTC.

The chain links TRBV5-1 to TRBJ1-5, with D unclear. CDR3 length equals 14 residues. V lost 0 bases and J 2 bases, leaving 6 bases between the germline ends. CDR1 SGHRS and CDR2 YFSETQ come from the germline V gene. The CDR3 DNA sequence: TGCGCCAGCAGCTTGGATGCAGGCAATCAGCCCCAGCATTTT. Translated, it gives CASSLDAGNQPQHF.

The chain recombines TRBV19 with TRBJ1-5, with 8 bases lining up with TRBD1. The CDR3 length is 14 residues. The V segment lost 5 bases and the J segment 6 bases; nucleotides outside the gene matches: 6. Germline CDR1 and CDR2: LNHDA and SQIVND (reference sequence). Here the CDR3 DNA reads TGTGCCAGTAGTTTCGGACAGGGAAGTCAGCCCCAGCATTTT. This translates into CASSFGQGSQPQHF.

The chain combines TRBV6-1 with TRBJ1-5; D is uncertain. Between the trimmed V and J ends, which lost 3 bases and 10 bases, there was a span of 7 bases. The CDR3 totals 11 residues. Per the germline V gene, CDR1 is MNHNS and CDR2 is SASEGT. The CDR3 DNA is TGTGCCAGCAGTGACGACTCCCCCCAGCATTTT. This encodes CASSDDSPQHF.

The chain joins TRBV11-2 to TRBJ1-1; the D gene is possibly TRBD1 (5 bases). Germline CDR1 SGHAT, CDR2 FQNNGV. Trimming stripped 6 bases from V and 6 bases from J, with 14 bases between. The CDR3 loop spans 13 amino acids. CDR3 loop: CASSPQGAAEAFF. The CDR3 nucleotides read TGTGCCAGCAGTCCCCAAGGGGCCGCTGAAGCTTTCTTT.